Listed below are T cell receptor beta chains from one sample, sequenced in a study of cytomegalovirus exposure and HLA in healthy donors. TCRdb's table, derived via immunoSEQ multiplex PCR, lists solely in-frame clones and lacks some. Here the sample spans 100,000 to 150,000 clones, roughly 74% being singletons. The sequenced material came from PBMCs. Receptors were obtained from a woman aged 45-65 years in good health and CMV-seropositive. CDR3s include the opening cysteine and the closing phenylalanine or tryptophan. Fields, in order: J gene, clone size, V gene, D gene, CDR3 protein, CDR3 DNA. D genes are given only for firm matches. Only some rows state a clone size, as once, few, many or a class for expanded clones.

J gene: TRBJ2-5
clone size: NA
V gene: TRBV15
D gene: NA
CDR3 protein: CATSSPGGTETQYF
CDR3 DNA: TGTGCCACCAGCTCCCCGGGTGGTACTGAGACCCAGTACTTC

J gene: TRBJ2-2
clone size: NA
V gene: TRBV5-1
D gene: NA
CDR3 protein: CASSLGGQDGGELFF
CDR3 DNA: TGCGCCAGCAGCTTGGGGGGGCAAGATGGCGGGGAGCTGTTTTTT

J gene: TRBJ1-2
clone size: NA
V gene: TRBV29-1
D gene: TRBD1
CDR3 protein: CSVEGQGNYGYTF
CDR3 DNA: TGCAGCGTTGAGGGACAGGGAAACTATGGCTACACCTTC

J gene: TRBJ1-2
clone size: NA
V gene: TRBV6-6
D gene: TRBD1
CDR3 protein: CASTRTGVGRGYTF
CDR3 DNA: TGTGCCAGCACCCGGACAGGCGTCGGACGTGGCTACACCTTC

J gene: TRBJ1-5
clone size: NA
V gene: TRBV7-2
D gene: NA
CDR3 protein: CASSLGGQGQPQHF
CDR3 DNA: TGTGCCAGCAGCTTAGGAGGGCAAGGCCAGCCCCAGCATTTT

J gene: TRBJ1-3
clone size: NA
V gene: TRBV5-1
D gene: TRBD1
CDR3 protein: CASSLGTGGPSGNTIYF
CDR3 DNA: TGCGCCAGCAGCCTCGGGACAGGCGGACCCTCTGGAAACACCATATATTTT

J gene: TRBJ1-6
clone size: NA
V gene: TRBV6-5
D gene: TRBD1
CDR3 protein: CASSQTGDNSPLHF
CDR3 DNA: TGTGCCAGCAGTCAGACAGGGGATAATTCACCCCTCCACTTT

J gene: TRBJ2-7
clone size: NA
V gene: TRBV11-2
D gene: NA
CDR3 protein: CASSLTWAPVHSYEQYF
CDR3 DNA: TGTGCCAGCAGCTTAACTTGGGCGCCCGTACATTCCTACGAGCAGTACTTC

J gene: TRBJ2-3
clone size: NA
V gene: TRBV6-1
D gene: TRBD2
CDR3 protein: CASSGLAGTDTQYF
CDR3 DNA: TGTGCCAGCAGTGGACTAGCGGGCACAGATACGCAGTATTTT

J gene: TRBJ1-5
clone size: NA
V gene: TRBV6-1
D gene: NA
CDR3 protein: CASSLDPRGNQPQHF
CDR3 DNA: TGTGCCAGCAGTCTCGATCCCCGGGGCAATCAGCCCCAGCATTTT

J gene: TRBJ2-1
clone size: NA
V gene: TRBV10-2
D gene: TRBD2
CDR3 protein: CASRKRGGHEQFF
CDR3 DNA: TGCGCCAGCAGGAAGCGGGGGGGCCATGAGCAGTTCTTC

J gene: TRBJ1-2
clone size: few
V gene: TRBV5-1
D gene: NA
CDR3 protein: CASSLDGDGYTF
CDR3 DNA: TGCGCCAGCAGCTTGGACGGGGATGGCTACACCTTC

J gene: TRBJ1-2
clone size: NA
V gene: TRBV30
D gene: NA
CDR3 protein: CAWSTGFSYTF
CDR3 DNA: TGTGCCTGGAGTACAGGGTTTAGCTACACCTTC

J gene: TRBJ2-2
clone size: NA
V gene: TRBV19
D gene: TRBD1
CDR3 protein: CASRGWTGLFGELFF
CDR3 DNA: TGTGCCAGTAGAGGTTGGACAGGCCTGTTCGGGGAGCTGTTTTTT

J gene: TRBJ1-4
clone size: NA
V gene: TRBV4-2
D gene: NA
CDR3 protein: CASSQDLAVEKLFF
CDR3 DNA: TGTGCCAGCAGCCAAGATCTAGCTGTTGAAAAACTGTTTTTT

J gene: TRBJ1-1
clone size: NA
V gene: TRBV7-2
D gene: NA
CDR3 protein: CASSLGGVPYTEAFF
CDR3 DNA: TGTGCCAGCAGCTTAGGGGGGGTACCCTACACTGAAGCTTTCTTT

J gene: TRBJ1-5
clone size: NA
V gene: TRBV7-2
D gene: TRBD1
CDR3 protein: CASSFEGAPQPQHF
CDR3 DNA: TGTGCCAGCAGCTTTGAGGGGGCGCCTCAGCCCCAGCATTTT

J gene: TRBJ1-1
clone size: few
V gene: TRBV5-1
D gene: TRBD1
CDR3 protein: CASSSTGGFTEAFF
CDR3 DNA: TGCGCCAGCAGCTCCACAGGGGGCTTTACTGAAGCTTTCTTT

J gene: TRBJ2-7
clone size: NA
V gene: TRBV2
D gene: NA
CDR3 protein: CASGKQGGYYEQYF
CDR3 DNA: TGTGCCAGCGGTAAACAGGGTGGTTACTACGAGCAGTACTTC

J gene: TRBJ1-3
clone size: once
V gene: TRBV7-2
D gene: NA
CDR3 protein: CASSPLRQLTGNTIYF
CDR3 DNA: TGTGCCAGCAGCCCTTTAAGACAGTTGACTGGAAACACCATATATTTT

J gene: TRBJ1-2
clone size: once
V gene: TRBV12-5
D gene: TRBD1
CDR3 protein: CASGLGTGVGYGYTF
CDR3 DNA: TGTGCTAGTGGTTTGGGGACAGGGGTGGGCTATGGCTACACCTTC

J gene: TRBJ1-1
clone size: NA
V gene: TRBV5-4
D gene: TRBD1
CDR3 protein: CASSTDRVGTEAFF
CDR3 DNA: TGTGCCAGCAGCACGGACAGGGTAGGAACTGAAGCTTTCTTT

J gene: TRBJ2-3
clone size: NA
V gene: TRBV7-2
D gene: NA
CDR3 protein: CASSLAGTGVGTQYF
CDR3 DNA: TGTGCCAGCAGCTTAGCCGGGACGGGAGTAGGTACGCAGTATTTT

J gene: TRBJ1-1
clone size: NA
V gene: TRBV9
D gene: NA
CDR3 protein: CASSPSGGRNTEAFF
CDR3 DNA: TGTGCCAGCAGCCCTAGCGGGGGGAGGAACACTGAAGCTTTCTTT

J gene: TRBJ1-4
clone size: NA
V gene: TRBV19
D gene: TRBD1
CDR3 protein: CASSDTGGAGEKLFF
CDR3 DNA: TGTGCCAGTAGTGATACAGGGGGCGCAGGCGAAAAACTGTTTTTT

J gene: TRBJ2-3
clone size: few
V gene: TRBV5-1
D gene: TRBD2
CDR3 protein: CASSSSRGGTDTQYF
CDR3 DNA: TGCGCCAGCAGCTCTAGCCGGGGGGGCACAGATACGCAGTATTTT

J gene: TRBJ1-2
clone size: NA
V gene: TRBV7-2
D gene: NA
CDR3 protein: CASSLAPGLSYGYTF
CDR3 DNA: TGTGCCAGCAGCTTAGCGCCGGGTCTGAGCTATGGCTACACCTTC

J gene: TRBJ1-1
clone size: NA
V gene: TRBV18
D gene: NA
CDR3 protein: CASSQGQREAFF
CDR3 DNA: TGTGCCAGCTCACAGGGGCAGCGTGAAGCTTTCTTT

J gene: TRBJ2-5
clone size: NA
V gene: TRBV2
D gene: NA
CDR3 protein: CASRPTLGGETQYF
CDR3 DNA: TGTGCCAGCAGACCCACCTTAGGGGGAGAGACCCAGTACTTC

J gene: TRBJ2-5
clone size: NA
V gene: TRBV7-7
D gene: NA
CDR3 protein: CTSSLATTHQETQYF
CDR3 DNA: TGTACCAGCAGCTTAGCGACGACACACCAAGAGACCCAGTACTTC

J gene: TRBJ2-1
clone size: NA
V gene: TRBV29-1
D gene: NA
CDR3 protein: CSVGPRWGTNEQFF
CDR3 DNA: TGCAGCGTTGGCCCTAGGTGGGGGACAAATGAGCAGTTCTTC

J gene: TRBJ1-4
clone size: few
V gene: TRBV5-1
D gene: NA
CDR3 protein: CASSLVKGRPEKLFF
CDR3 DNA: TGCGCCAGCAGCTTGGTCAAGGGGCGTCCAGAAAAACTGTTTTTT

J gene: TRBJ1-1
clone size: NA
V gene: TRBV12-5
D gene: TRBD1
CDR3 protein: CASGQTGGGTEAFF
CDR3 DNA: TGTGCTAGTGGCCAAACAGGGGGAGGCACTGAAGCTTTCTTT